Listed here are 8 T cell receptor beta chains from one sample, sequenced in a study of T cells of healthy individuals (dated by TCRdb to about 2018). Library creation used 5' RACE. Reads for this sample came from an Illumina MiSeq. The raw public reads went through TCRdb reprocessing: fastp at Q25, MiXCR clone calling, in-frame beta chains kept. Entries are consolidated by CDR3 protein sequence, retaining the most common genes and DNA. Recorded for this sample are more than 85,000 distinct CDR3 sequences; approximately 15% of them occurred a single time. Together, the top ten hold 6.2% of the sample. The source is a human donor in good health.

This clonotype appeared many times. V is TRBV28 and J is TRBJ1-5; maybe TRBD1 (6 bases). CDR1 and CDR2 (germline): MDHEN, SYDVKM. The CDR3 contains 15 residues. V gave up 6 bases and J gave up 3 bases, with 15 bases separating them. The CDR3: CASSPDRNYNQPQHF. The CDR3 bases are TGTGCCAGCAGCCCCGACAGGAACTACAATCAGCCCCAGCATTTT.

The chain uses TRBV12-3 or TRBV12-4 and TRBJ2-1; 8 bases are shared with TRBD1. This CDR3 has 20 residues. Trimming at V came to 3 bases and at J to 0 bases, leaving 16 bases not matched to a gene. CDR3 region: CASSFVPLLGQVRSYNEQFF. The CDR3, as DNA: TGTGCCAGCAGTTTTGTCCCCCTCTTGGGACAGGTGCGCTCCTACAATGAGCAGTTCTTC.

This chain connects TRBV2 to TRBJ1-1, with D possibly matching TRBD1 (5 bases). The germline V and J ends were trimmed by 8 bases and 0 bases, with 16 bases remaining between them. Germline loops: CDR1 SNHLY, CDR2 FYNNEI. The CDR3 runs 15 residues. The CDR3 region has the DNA TGTGCCAGCCCTGCAGGGTTCGGACTGAACACTGAAGCTTTCTTT. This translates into CASPAGFGLNTEAFF.

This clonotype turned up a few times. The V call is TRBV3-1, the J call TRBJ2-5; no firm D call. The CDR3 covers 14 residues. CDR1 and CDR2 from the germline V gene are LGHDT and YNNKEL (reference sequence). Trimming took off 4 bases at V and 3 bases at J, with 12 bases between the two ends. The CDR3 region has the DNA TGTGCCAGCAGCCGCCCGGGCGGTGAAGAGACCCAGTACTTC. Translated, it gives CASSRPGGEETQYF.

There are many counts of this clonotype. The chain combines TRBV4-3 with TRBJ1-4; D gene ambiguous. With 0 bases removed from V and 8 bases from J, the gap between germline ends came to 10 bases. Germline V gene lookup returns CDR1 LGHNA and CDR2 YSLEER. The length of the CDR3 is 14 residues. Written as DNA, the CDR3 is TGCGCCAGCAGCCAAGATTTGACTTCCGAAAAACTGTTTTTT. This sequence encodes CASSQDLTSEKLFF.

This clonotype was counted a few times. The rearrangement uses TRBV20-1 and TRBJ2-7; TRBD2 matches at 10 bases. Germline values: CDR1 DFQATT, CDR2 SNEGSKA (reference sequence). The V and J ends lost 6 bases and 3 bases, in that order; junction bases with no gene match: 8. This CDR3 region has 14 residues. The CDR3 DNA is TGCAGTGCCCGGGGAGCGGGAGGGTTCTACGAGCAGTACTTC. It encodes CSARGAGGFYEQYF.

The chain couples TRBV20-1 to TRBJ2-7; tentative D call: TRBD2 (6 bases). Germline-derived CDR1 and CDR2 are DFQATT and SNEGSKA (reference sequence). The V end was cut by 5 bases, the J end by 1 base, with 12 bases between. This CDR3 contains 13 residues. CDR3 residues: CSAPGRESYEQYF. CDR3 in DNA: TGCAGTGCTCCCGGGAGAGAATCCTACGAGCAGTACTTC.

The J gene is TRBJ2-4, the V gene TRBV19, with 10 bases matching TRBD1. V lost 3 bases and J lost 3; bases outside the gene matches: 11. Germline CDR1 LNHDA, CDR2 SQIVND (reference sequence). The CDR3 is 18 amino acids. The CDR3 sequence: CASSIRDRGLLVKNIQYF. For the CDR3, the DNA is TGTGCCAGTAGTATCCGGGACAGGGGCCTCCTGGTCAAAAACATTCAGTACTTC.